This T cell receptor beta chain was recorded in a study of shared clonotypes between healthy human individuals. Per germline, CDR1 SEHNR and CDR2 FQNEAQ (reference sequence). The CDR3 is 13 residues long. Trimming cost V 5 bases and J 2 bases, with 9 bases left between them. This clone was detected once. Its antigen remains unknown. Genomic DNA from each subset was divided evenly over several immunoSEQ plates. Clones were read by immunoSEQ multiplex PCR, and TCRdb kept only the in-frame ones, dropping some. This table holds roughly 1 million clones, approximately 80% found once. Study-wide points: It was the non-shared clonotypes that had lower generation probabilities than clonotypes shared by all four donors.

None of the donors, who were healthy HIV-negative adults, had recently had acute infections or vaccinations. Donors were Caucasian adults residing in Nashville, Tennessee, USA. Sequencing was performed on memory CD4+ T cells from PBMCs. Subset reported: CD45RA-negative fraction. The receptor was derived from a man between 18 and 29 years old in good health. Some clones in this sample may be carry-over from other donors' samples. The chain uses TRBV7-9 and TRBJ1-1; D call uncertain. This chain's CDR3 is CASSTQSNTEAFF. In nucleotides, the CDR3 is TGTGCCAGCAGCACTCAGAGCAACACTGAAGCTTTCTTT. The variable domain in full, completed from reference TRBV7-9 and TRBJ1-1, reads DTGVSQNPRHKITKRGQNVTFRCDPISEHNRLYWYRQTLGQGPEFLTYFQNEAQLEKSRLLSDRFSAERPKGSFSTLEIQRTEQGDSAMYLCASSTQSNTEAFFGQGTRLTVV.